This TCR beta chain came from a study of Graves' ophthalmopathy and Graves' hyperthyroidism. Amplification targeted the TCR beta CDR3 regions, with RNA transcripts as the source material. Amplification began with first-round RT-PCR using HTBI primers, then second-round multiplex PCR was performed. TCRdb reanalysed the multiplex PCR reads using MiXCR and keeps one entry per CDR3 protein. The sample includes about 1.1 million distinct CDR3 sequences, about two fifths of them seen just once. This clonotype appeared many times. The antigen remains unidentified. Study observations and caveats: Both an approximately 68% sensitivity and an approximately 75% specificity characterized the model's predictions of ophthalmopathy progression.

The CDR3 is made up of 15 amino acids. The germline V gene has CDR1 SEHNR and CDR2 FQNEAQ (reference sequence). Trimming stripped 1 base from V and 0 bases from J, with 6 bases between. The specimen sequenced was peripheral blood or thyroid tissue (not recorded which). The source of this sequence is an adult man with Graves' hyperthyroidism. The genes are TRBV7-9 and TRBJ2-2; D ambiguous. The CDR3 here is CASSLDSANTGELFF. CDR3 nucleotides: TGTGCCAGCAGCTTAGACAGCGCGAACACCGGGGAGCTGTTTTTT.